The T cell receptor (beta chain) described here comes from a study of OX40 agonist ivuxolimab in advanced cancers. Germline CDR1 MNHNS, CDR2 SASEGT. The length of the CDR3 is 14 residues. V lost 8 bases and J lost 1, with 14 bases in between. TCRdb's table, derived via immunoSEQ multiplex PCR, lists solely in-frame clones and lacks some. The table includes fewer than 100,000 clones, around 86% detected once. The J gene is TRBJ1-1, the V gene TRBV6-1; tentatively, D is TRBD1 (5 bases). This receptor was identified in an adult with an advanced solid tumor such as melanoma, head and neck, liver or kidney cancer. This material consisted of CD4+ or CD8+ T cells sorted from blood, taken in a trial of the OX40 agonist ivuxolimab. CDR3: CASLQGIPNTEAFF. The DNA for the CDR3 is TGTGCCAGCCTGCAGGGAATCCCGAACACTGAAGCTTTCTTT.